These T cell receptor beta chains were read from a single sample in a study of cytomegalovirus exposure and HLA in healthy donors. Clones were sequenced by immunoSEQ multiplex PCR, and TCRdb holds only the in-frame ones, with some missing. This sample has 100,000 or so clones, with about 83% found just once. The sequencing sample was made of PBMCs. The receptors come from a female donor in good health and CMV-seronegative. Each CDR3 is given with its conserved first and last residue. A D gene is named only where the DNA matches it firmly. Size values are once, few and many counts, or a class for expanded clones, and some rows have none.

J | size | V | D | DNA | CDR3
TRBJ1-4 | NA | TRBV5-8 | NA | TGTGCCAGCAGCCCACGAACAGAGAAACTGTTTTTT | CASSPRTEKLFF
TRBJ1-2 | NA | TRBV25-1 | NA | TGTGCCAGCAGTGAATATCGGGAAGGGACTTATGGCTACACCTTC | CASSEYREGTYGYTF
TRBJ2-5 | NA | TRBV11-2 | TRBD2 | TGTGCCAGCAGCTTAGAGGGGGGGGAGACCCAGTACTTC | CASSLEGGETQYF
TRBJ2-5 | NA | TRBV27 | NA | TGTGCCAGTAGAACCGGACAGCACCAAGAGACCCAGTACTTC | CASRTGQHQETQYF
TRBJ1-1 | NA | TRBV7-3 | NA | TGTGCCAGCAGGGCCACGAAGTGGACTGAAGCTTTCTTT | CASRATKWTEAFF
TRBJ2-7 | few | TRBV5-6 | NA | TGTGCCAGCTCGGGGGACAGATCCTACGAGCAGTACTTC | CASSGDRSYEQYF
TRBJ1-2 | NA | TRBV27 | TRBD1 | TGTGCCAGCAAGTTCCAAGGGGGGACAGGGGGTACAGCTGGCTACACCTTC | CASKFQGGTGGTAGYTF
TRBJ2-7 | NA | TRBV25-1 | NA | TGTGCCAGCAGTGACTTAGCGGAGAGCTCCTACGAGCAGTACTTC | CASSDLAESSYEQYF
TRBJ1-1 | NA | TRBV29-1 | TRBD1 | TGCAGCGTTGGCCGGGACAGTTGGAACACTGAAGCTTTCTTT | CSVGRDSWNTEAFF
TRBJ1-1 | NA | TRBV6-1 | NA | TGTGCCAGCAGTGAACGCAGGTTAGGGAACACTGAAGCTTTCTTT | CASSERRLGNTEAFF
TRBJ1-4 | NA | TRBV6-1 | TRBD1 | TGTGCCAGCAGTGACCTGGGACAGGGGGTTGTTGCAACTAATGAAAAACTGTTTTTT | CASSDLGQGVVATNEKLFF
TRBJ1-4 | NA | TRBV19 | TRBD1 | TGTGCCAGTAGTATCAGGGGGAATGAAAAACTGTTTTTT | CASSIRGNEKLFF
TRBJ2-5 | NA | TRBV9 | NA | TGTGCCAGCAGCCTACAGGGATTCCAAGAGACCCAGTACTTC | CASSLQGFQETQYF
TRBJ2-1 | NA | TRBV30 | TRBD2 | TGTGCCTGGAGTGGGAATGCTGGGACTAGCGGGGGCCCGAGCTCCTACAATGAGCAGTTCTTC | CAWSGNAGTSGGPSSYNEQFF
TRBJ2-1 | NA | TRBV7-2 | NA | TGTGCCAGCAGCTTAGTCAACAATGAGCAGTTCTTC | CASSLVNNEQFF
TRBJ1-2 | few | TRBV5-6 | TRBD1 | TGTGCCAGCAGCTCGACAGGGAGACATGGCTACACCTTC | CASSSTGRHGYTF
TRBJ2-3 | NA | TRBV7-2 | TRBD2 | TGTGCCAGCAGCTTAGGGGTAGCGGGGGGTTCCACAGATACGCAGTATTTT | CASSLGVAGGSTDTQYF
TRBJ2-7 | NA | TRBV30 | NA | TGTGCCTGGAGTGTACGAGGCAGGGAGGCCGAGCAGTACTTC | CAWSVRGREAEQYF
TRBJ2-7 | few | TRBV4-3 | TRBD1 | TGCGCCAGCAGCCAGGACAACAGGGGATGGCACTACGAGCAGTACTTC | CASSQDNRGWHYEQYF
TRBJ1-3 | NA | TRBV29-1 | NA | TGCAACGTGTCTGGAGGGGCTGGAAACACCATATATTTT | CNVSGGAGNTIYF
TRBJ1-6 | NA | TRBV30 | NA | TGTGCCTGGAGAAGAGAAACTGATAATTCACCCCTCCACTTT | CAWRRETDNSPLHF
TRBJ1-2 | once | TRBV6-1 | TRBD1 | TGTGCCAGCAGAGAAGACAGGGTCGGTCCCTATGGCTACACCTTC | CASREDRVGPYGYTF
TRBJ2-5 | NA | TRBV6-5 | TRBD2 | TGTGCCAGCGGCGACGGGGGACTAATAGAGACCCAGTACTTC | CASGDGGLIETQYF
TRBJ1-5 | NA | TRBV19 | NA | TGTGCCAGTAGTATAGTTGGGCCAGGGTATAGCAATCAGCCCCAGCATTTT | CASSIVGPGYSNQPQHF
TRBJ2-1 | once | TRBV4-1 | NA | TGCGCCAGCAGCCAGGACGACAGGTCGGGCTACAATGAGCAGTTCTTC | CASSQDDRSGYNEQFF